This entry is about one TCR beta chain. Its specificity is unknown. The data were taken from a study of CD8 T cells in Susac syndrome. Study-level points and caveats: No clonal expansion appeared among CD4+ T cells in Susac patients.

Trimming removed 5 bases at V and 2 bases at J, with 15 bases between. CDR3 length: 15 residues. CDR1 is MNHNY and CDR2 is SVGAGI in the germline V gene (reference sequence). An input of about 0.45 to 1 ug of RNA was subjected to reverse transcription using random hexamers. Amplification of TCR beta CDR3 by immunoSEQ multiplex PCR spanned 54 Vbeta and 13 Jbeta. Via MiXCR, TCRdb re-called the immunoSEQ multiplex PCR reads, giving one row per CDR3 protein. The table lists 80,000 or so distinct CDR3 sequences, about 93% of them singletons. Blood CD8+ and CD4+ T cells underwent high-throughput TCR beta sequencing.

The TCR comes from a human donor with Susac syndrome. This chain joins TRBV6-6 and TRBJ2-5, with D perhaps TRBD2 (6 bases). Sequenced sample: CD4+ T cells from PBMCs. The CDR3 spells CASSQGRHLQETQYF. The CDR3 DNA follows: TGTGCCAGCAGTCAAGGGAGGCACCTACAAGAGACCCAGTACTTC.